A single sample is the source of the 19 T cell receptor beta chains below, sequenced in a study of cytomegalovirus exposure and HLA in healthy donors. It was with 60 Vbeta and 13 Jbeta primers that the PCR ran. Profiled with immunoSEQ multiplex PCR; TCRdb holds only in-frame clones, not every one. The data hold about 130,000 clones, with around three quarters observed a single time. Sequencing was done on a sample of PBMCs. These receptors were collected from a man under 40 in good health and CMV-seronegative.

The V and J genes are TRBV6-6 and TRBJ1-4, with 8 nucleotides matching TRBD1. CDR1 and CDR2 from the germline V gene are MNHNY and SVGAGI (reference sequence). V dropped 6 bases and J dropped 7; count of bases not matched to a gene: 4. The CDR3 runs 13 residues. The CDR3 DNA reads TGTGCCAGCAGCCGACAGGGGCGTGAAAAACTGTTTTTT. Protein sequence: CASSRQGREKLFF.

The rearrangement links TRBV7-9 to TRBJ1-1; 7 bases line up with TRBD1. The CDR3 totals 15 residues. From germline, CDR1 is SEHNR and CDR2 FQNEAQ (reference sequence). After removal of 4 bases from V and 0 bases from J, the junction contained 5 bases not matched to a gene. The CDR3 DNA is TGTGCCAGCAGCTCCCTCACAGGGGTGAACACTGAAGCTTTCTTT. Translating it yields CASSSLTGVNTEAFF.

The genes are TRBV7-9 and TRBJ1-1; D ambiguous. The V end lost 6 bases, the J end lost 4 bases, and 6 bases lay between the germline ends. Germline V gives CDR1 SEHNR, CDR2 FQNEAQ (reference sequence). CDR3 length: 11 amino acids. DNA for the CDR3: TGTGCCAGCAGTCGAGGCACTGAAGCTTTCTTT. It yields the protein CASSRGTEAFF.

This clone was seen a single time. The chain joins TRBV15 to TRBJ1-2; weak D call: TRBD1 (5 bases). The germline V gene has CDR1 LNHNV and CDR2 YYDKDF (reference sequence). The V and J ends lost 5 bases and 6 bases respectively, with 16 bases between them. This CDR3 spans 14 amino acids. The CDR3 nucleotides read TGTGCCACCAGCCCAGCGGGGGGTATGCATGGCTACACCTTC. This gives the protein CATSPAGGMHGYTF.

V and J are TRBV30 and TRBJ1-1, with D perhaps TRBD1 (5 bases). This CDR3 is 13 amino acids long. Trimming removed 3 bases from V and 4 bases from J, with 12 bases in between. Germline V gene lookup returns CDR1 GTSNPN and CDR2 SVGIG (reference sequence). In nucleotides, the CDR3 is TGTGCCTGGAGGTTCTCGGGGGGCACTGAAGCTTTCTTT. Residues: CAWRFSGGTEAFF.

The chain links TRBV5-1 to TRBJ2-6; 9 bases align to TRBD1. Germline V gene lookup returns CDR1 SGHRS and CDR2 YFSETQ. J was trimmed by 4 bases and V by 4 bases; bases with no gene match: 9. The CDR3 runs to 17 residues. The CDR3 bases are TGCGCCAGCAGCATAGGGGACAGGGTGTACGGGGCCAACGTCCTGACTTTC. The encoded protein is CASSIGDRVYGANVLTF.

The V and J genes are TRBV5-1 and TRBJ2-3, with 7 bases fitting TRBD2. The germline CDR1 and CDR2 sequences are SGHRS and YFSETQ. The CDR3 runs 15 residues. V lost 2 bases, J lost 6 bases, and 9 bases stayed unmatched. The CDR3 reads CASSFGGSVSDTQYF. CDR3 in DNA: TGCGCCAGCAGCTTTGGCGGGAGCGTCTCCGATACGCAGTATTTT.

Only a few counts were recorded for this clone. This sample includes further DNA sequences coding for the same CDR3. The J gene is TRBJ2-3, the V gene TRBV20-1, with D uncertain. CDR3 length: 11 residues. Germline V lookup: CDR1 DFQATT, CDR2 SNEGSKA (reference sequence). Trimming pared 6 bases from V and 6 bases from J, leaving 10 bases between. The CDR3 DNA is TGCAGTGCGCGACTCTCGGATACGCAGTATTTT. Translation gives CSARLSDTQYF.

This chain's CDR3 is CASSKRTAYNQPQHF. CDR3 DNA: TGTGCCAGTAGCAAACGGACAGCATACAATCAGCCCCAGCATTTT. V gene TRBV19 combines with J gene TRBJ1-5, with D possibly TRBD1 on 6 matching bases. Germline V gives CDR1 LNHDA, CDR2 SQIVND (reference sequence). The CDR3 is made up of 15 amino acids. The V and J ends lost 6 bases and 3 bases respectively, with 15 bases between them.

The V gene is TRBV5-6, the J gene TRBJ2-5; 9 nucleotides agree with TRBD2. The J segment lost 5 bases and the V segment lost 0 bases, leaving 8 bases of the junction unmatched. This CDR3 contains 16 residues. Per germline, CDR1 SGHDT and CDR2 YYEEEE. The CDR3: CASSLDRIAGEETQYF. The CDR3 DNA sequence: TGTGCCAGCAGCTTGGATCGGATAGCGGGAGAGGAGACCCAGTACTTC.

The CDR3 region has the DNA TGTGCCAGCAGCTGGGGGGGGAGAGGATCCAATCAGCCCCAGCATTTT. Its translation: CASSWGGRGSNQPQHF. The chain joins TRBV5-6 to TRBJ1-5; D may be TRBD1 (5 bases). This CDR3 is built from 16 residues. CDR1 is SGHDT and CDR2 is YYEEEE in the germline V gene. Trimming cost V 3 bases and J 3 bases, with 16 bases left between them.

The chain recombines TRBV2 with TRBJ2-5, with TRBD1 as a possible D gene (5 bases). This CDR3 contains 13 residues. The V gene's germline CDR1 is SNHLY and CDR2 FYNNEI. Trimming shortened V by 5 bases and J by 3 bases, and 10 bases separated the two germline ends. The CDR3 DNA reads TGTGCCAGCAGTTTAATCAGGGAAGAGACCCAGTACTTC. Protein: CASSLIREETQYF.

This sequence joins TRBV9 and TRBJ2-7, with D possibly being TRBD1 (5 bases). The CDR3 runs to 16 residues. V lost 0 bases to trimming and J lost 0 bases, with 13 bases between them. Germline CDR1 reads SGDLS; CDR2 reads YYNGEE. The CDR3 sequence: CASSVVAGHHSYEQYF. Written as DNA, the CDR3 is TGTGCCAGCAGCGTAGTAGCCGGACATCACTCCTACGAGCAGTACTTC.

CDR3 region: CASSSTGNEKLFF. The CDR3 nucleotides are TGTGCCAGCAGCTCCACAGGGAATGAAAAACTGTTTTTT. The chain has TRBV7-9 and TRBJ1-4; a weak D match, TRBD1 (6 bases). The germline V gene encodes CDR1 SEHNR and CDR2 FQNEAQ (reference sequence). The CDR3 extends over 13 amino acids. Trimming stripped 4 bases from V and 5 bases from J, with 8 bases between.

The gene calls are TRBV6-5 and TRBJ2-7; the match to TRBD1 covers 11 bases. Germline lookup yields CDR1 MNHEY and CDR2 SVGAGI. The CDR3 has 15 amino acids. The J segment lost 2 bases and the V segment lost 5 bases, leaving 5 bases of the junction unmatched. This CDR3 reads CASSAGQGAAYEQYF. The CDR3 nucleotides read TGTGCCAGCAGTGCAGGACAGGGGGCCGCCTACGAGCAGTACTTC.

V gene TRBV6-5 combines with J gene TRBJ1-1; tentatively, D is TRBD1 (6 bases). Germline CDR1 reads MNHEY; CDR2 reads SVGAGI. V gave up 0 bases and J gave up 10 bases, with 15 bases separating them. The CDR3 consists of 14 residues. Here the CDR3 reads CASSYSTIGRGAFF. The CDR3 DNA sequence: TGTGCCAGCAGTTACTCGACAATCGGCAGGGGAGCTTTCTTT.

The chain recombines TRBV9 with TRBJ2-3, with TRBD2 identical over 13 bases. CDR1 and CDR2 (germline): SGDLS, YYNGEE. Trimming cost V 3 bases and J 7 bases; bases outside gene matches: 8. There are 16 residues in the CDR3. The CDR3 region has the DNA TGTGCCAGCAGCGACCGGACTAGCGGGAGCCGGTATACGCAGTATTTT. Amino acids: CASSDRTSGSRYTQYF.

The rearrangement uses TRBV14 and TRBJ2-2; D call uncertain. Per germline, CDR1 SGHDN and CDR2 FVKESK. The V and J ends lost 1 base and 7 bases respectively, with 7 bases between them. CDR3 length: 13 amino acids. DNA for the CDR3: TGTGCCAGCAGCCAAGCCACTTACGGGGAGCTGTTTTTT. Translated: CASSQATYGELFF.

The genes are TRBV18 and TRBJ1-1; no clear D. CDR1 KGHSH and CDR2 LQKENI come from the germline V gene. CDR3 length: 17 amino acids. Trimming removed 0 bases from V and 1 base from J, with 15 bases in between. CDR3 coding DNA: TGTGCCAGCTCACCACCCTCTTTACTGATTCGGAACACTGAAGCTTTCTTT. It translates to CASSPPSLLIRNTEAFF.